The 26 T cell receptor beta chains below all came from one sample that was sequenced in a study of spatial heterogeneity in lung cancer. Broader study findings: Higher tumor mutation counts went along with higher counts of expanded intratumoral alpha and beta TCRs.

Documented time point: sample taken at primary tumor resection. These TCRs are of unknown antigen specificity. TCRdb used MiXCR to reprocess the 5' RACE reads, holding one entry per CDR3 protein. The sample shows 100,000 to 110,000 distinct CDR3 sequences, 3.5% to 5% of them seen only once. This specimen was lung tumor tissue, taken at surgery. All receptors come from a male donor with early-stage non-small cell lung cancer.

This clonotype appeared many times. This chain's CDR3 is CATSEYSVYEQYF. The CDR3 coding sequence is TGTGCCACCAGTGAGTACAGTGTCTACGAGCAGTACTTC. This sequence joins TRBV24-1 and TRBJ2-7; D not resolved. Germline V gives CDR1 KGHDR, CDR2 SFDVKD. This CDR3 spans 13 amino acids. The V end lost 4 bases, the J end lost 3 bases, and 9 bases lay between the germline ends.

This clonotype was counted ten times or more. The V and J genes are TRBV12-3 or TRBV12-4 and TRBJ1-2; D ambiguous. V was trimmed by 5 bases and J by 8 bases, leaving 12 bases between them. This CDR3 has 12 amino acids. The CDR3 bases are TGTGCCAGCAGTCCTGACCGTTGGGGCTACACCTTC. It translates to CASSPDRWGYTF.

This clonotype has a count of ten or more. The gene calls are TRBV6-5 and TRBJ2-7; the D is unclear. The CDR3 is made up of 16 amino acids. The V gene's germline CDR1 is MNHEY and CDR2 SVGAGI. V dropped 2 bases and J dropped 1 base, with 15 bases sitting between them. CDR3 nucleotide sequence: TGTGCCAGCAGTTACGGATGGACGCGCGATTCCTACGAGCAGTACTTC. Translated, it gives CASSYGWTRDSYEQYF.

This clonotype was counted many times. The chain recombines TRBV10-3 with TRBJ2-7; 8 bases fit TRBD1. CDR3 length: 15 residues. V was clipped by 3 bases and J by 6 bases; unmatched bases: 10. Germline CDR1 is ENHRY and CDR2 is SYGVKD. The CDR3 spells CAISDYDRGISEQYF. DNA for the CDR3: TGTGCCATCAGTGACTATGACAGGGGAATTTCCGAGCAGTACTTC.

Many counts were recorded for this clonotype. J is TRBJ2-5 and V is TRBV12-3 or TRBV12-4; 7 positions match TRBD2. Germline trimming cut 8 bases from V and 5 bases from J; bases unmatched to any gene: 8. The length of the CDR3 is 13 residues. The CDR3 sequence is CASSLGGTETQYF. For the CDR3, the DNA is TGTGCCAGCTCCTTGGGGGGGACGGAGACCCAGTACTTC.

There are many counts of this clonotype. CDR3 coding DNA: TGTGCCAGCAGTGAACAGGCATTGGCTGGGGAAAAACTGTTTTTT. Translated, it gives CASSEQALAGEKLFF. The chain combines TRBV2 with TRBJ1-4; D gene unclear. CDR1 is SNHLY, CDR2 FYNNEI, per germline. The CDR3 contains 15 residues. Trimming took off 2 bases at V and 8 bases at J, with 15 bases between the two ends.

This clonotype has at least ten counts. V is TRBV6-1 and J is TRBJ2-7, with D unresolved. With 6 bases removed from V and 1 base from J, the gap between germline ends came to 7 bases. Looked up from germline, CDR1 is MNHNS and CDR2 is SASEGT. The CDR3 extends over 12 amino acids. CDR3: CASRSPSYEQYF. The DNA of the CDR3 is TGTGCCAGCAGGAGTCCATCCTACGAGCAGTACTTC.

In this sample, this clonotype turned up many times. The V and J genes are TRBV27 and TRBJ1-3; D might be TRBD1 (6 bases). CDR1 is MNHEY, CDR2 SMNVEV, per germline (reference sequence). This CDR3 region has 15 residues. V lost 6 bases and J lost 2, with 14 bases in between. The CDR3 sequence: CASSQNRVTGNTIYF. DNA of the CDR3: TGTGCCAGCAGCCAAAACAGGGTAACTGGAAACACCATATATTTT.

There are many counts of this clonotype. The chain combines TRBV2 with TRBJ2-3, with 8 bases that match TRBD2. The V segment lost 6 bases and the J segment 2 bases; nucleotides outside the gene matches: 10. The CDR3 totals 16 residues. Germline CDR1 SNHLY, CDR2 FYNNEI. The CDR3 loop reads CASRSRGSGVTDTQYF. For the CDR3, the DNA is TGTGCCAGCAGATCCCGCGGTAGCGGGGTCACAGATACGCAGTATTTT.

This clonotype was seen ten or more times. The chain joins TRBV21-1 to TRBJ1-1. TRBV21-1 counts as a pseudogene. The CDR3 runs 14 residues. CDR3 sequence reads: CASSKGGGTTVAFF. CDR3 nucleotides: TGTGCCAGCAGCAAAGGAGGAGGCACCACCGTGGCTTTCTTT.

This clonotype has ten or more counts. Sequence at one end of the junction differs from germline and may be a read error. The chain couples TRBV3-1 to TRBJ1-2; D uncertain. The CDR3 has 14 residues. Germline-derived CDR1 and CDR2 are LGHDT and YNNKEL (reference sequence). CDR3 loop: CASSPWGANYSYTF. For the CDR3, the DNA is TGTGCCAGCAGCCCCTGGGGAGCTAACTATAGCTACACCTTC.

This clonotype has at least ten counts. This chain uses TRBV6-6 with TRBJ1-2, with 8 bases fitting TRBD1. Germline values: CDR1 MNHNY, CDR2 SVGAGI (reference sequence). After removal of 8 bases from V and 4 bases from J, the junction contained 6 bases not matched to a gene. There are 13 residues in the CDR3. CDR3 region: CASGQGEGYGYTF. The CDR3, as DNA: TGTGCCAGCGGACAGGGCGAAGGCTATGGCTACACCTTC.

This clonotype was found many times. The V gene is TRBV12-3 or TRBV12-4, the J gene TRBJ2-3; 7 bases fit TRBD1. This CDR3 spans 15 amino acids. V shed 5 bases and J 1 base; nucleotides not matched to a gene: 6. In DNA, the CDR3 is TGTGCCAGCAGTCTGGTAACAGGGGGCACAGATACGCAGTATTTT. Its translation: CASSLVTGGTDTQYF.

The chain employs TRBV7-9 and TRBJ2-4; perhaps TRBD2 as D (6 bases). Germline values: CDR1 SEHNR, CDR2 FQNEAQ (reference sequence). This CDR3 has 15 amino acids. V was cut by 1 base and J by 6 bases, with 13 bases left in between. The CDR3 DNA sequence: TGTGCCAGCAGCTTAGTAACGGGAGTAATAAACATTCAGTACTTC. Amino acid sequence: CASSLVTGVINIQYF.

Turning to this clonotype: A much larger clonotype is one base distant, so this may be a read error. Because it lacks the conserved phenylalanine or tryptophan at the end, this CDR3 is likely a read error. The chain combines TRBV28 with TRBJ2-2; unclear D gene. V was pared by 3 bases and J by 2 bases, with 7 bases between. The CDR3 is 14 residues long. Germline CDR1 reads MDHEN; CDR2 reads SYDVKM. This chain's CDR3 is CASSFPENTGELFY. The CDR3 DNA reads TGTGCCAGCAGTTTTCCCGAAAACACCGGGGAGCTGTTTTAT.

The sample holds many counts of this clonotype. The chain links TRBV11-1 to TRBJ2-7; D is unclear. Trimming removed 5 bases at V and 4 bases at J, with 18 bases between. This CDR3 has 15 residues. Germline V gives CDR1 SGHAT, CDR2 FQDESV (reference sequence). The CDR3 spells CASSKLAPSSYEQYF. The DNA of the CDR3 is TGTGCCAGCAGCAAGCTGGCCCCGAGTTCTTACGAGCAGTACTTC.

This clonotype was detected many times. The chain has TRBV4-1 and TRBJ2-3; D perhaps matches TRBD2 (6 bases). The germline V gene encodes CDR1 MGHRA and CDR2 YSYEKL. Trimming left V 1 base short and J 4 bases short, with 12 bases between. There are 15 residues in the CDR3. The CDR3 nucleotides are TGCGCCAGCAGCCAAGTACCCGGGGGACCAGATACGCAGTATTTT. Its protein product is CASSQVPGGPDTQYF.

Regarding this clonotype: A much larger clone lies one base from this, so it may be a read error. This sequence joins TRBV5-1 and TRBJ2-7; D is perhaps TRBD1 (6 bases). This CDR3 has 14 amino acids. The germline V and J ends were trimmed by 3 bases and 1 base, with 11 bases remaining between them. Germline V gene data show CDR1 as SGHRS and CDR2 as YFSETQ. The DNA for the CDR3 is TGCGCCAGCAGCTCCGGAACAGGGTCCTACGAGCAGTACTTC. Translating gives CASSSGTGSYEQYF.

This clonotype was seen a few times. The chain combines TRBV5-5 with TRBJ1-5; TRBD1 might be the D (5 bases). The CDR3 runs to 14 residues. The germline gives CDR1 SGHKS, CDR2 YYEKEE (reference sequence). V lost 0 bases and J lost 5, with 9 bases in between. Written as DNA, the CDR3 is TGTGCCAGCAGCTTGGCAGGGCGGGATCAGCCCCAGCATTTT. Translating it yields CASSLAGRDQPQHF.

This clonotype occurred many times. This chain connects TRBV12-3 or TRBV12-4 to TRBJ2-3; D remains ambiguous. V shed 4 bases and J shed 4 bases, with 15 bases lying between them. This CDR3 is built from 15 residues. The CDR3 reads CASSSKPEVSDTQYF. CDR3 DNA sequence: TGTGCCAGCAGTTCCAAACCTGAGGTTTCAGATACGCAGTATTTT.

This clonotype was counted a few times. The chain combines TRBV7-9 with TRBJ1-3, with D hard to call. Germline lookup yields CDR1 SEHNR and CDR2 FQNEAQ (reference sequence). The CDR3 consists of 15 residues. V dropped 8 bases and J dropped 0 bases, with 14 bases sitting between them. The CDR3 reads CASGRREGSGNTIYF. CDR3 DNA sequence: TGTGCCAGCGGAAGGAGGGAAGGCTCTGGAAACACCATATATTTT.

This clonotype was seen many times. The genes are TRBV4-2 and TRBJ2-6; the D is unclear. CDR1 and CDR2 (germline): LGHNA, YNFKEQ. The CDR3 loop spans 13 amino acids. The ends were cut back, 2 bases at V and 1 base at J, with 0 bases in the middle. The CDR3 coding sequence is TGTGCCAGCAGCCAATCTGGGGCCAACGTCCTGACTTTC. Translated, it gives CASSQSGANVLTF.

This rearrangement joins TRBV5-1 to TRBJ2-5; 7 bases line up with TRBD2. Germline CDR1 and CDR2: SGHRS and YFSETQ. The CDR3 loop spans 15 amino acids. V dropped 1 base and J dropped 4; count of bases not matched to a gene: 7. In DNA, the CDR3 is TGCGCCAGCAGCTTGCGAGCGGGATTACGAGAGACCCAGTACTTC. Protein sequence: CASSLRAGLRETQYF.

The sample holds many counts of this clonotype. The J gene is TRBJ2-3, the V gene TRBV7-9, with TRBD1 as a possible D gene (5 bases). V shed 1 base and J shed 3 bases, with 11 bases lying between them. CDR1 is SEHNR and CDR2 is FQNEAQ in the germline V gene (reference sequence). This CDR3 contains 15 residues. The CDR3 DNA reads TGTGCCAGCAGCTTAGTAGGGGCGCCAACAGATACGCAGTATTTT. This gives the protein CASSLVGAPTDTQYF.

This clonotype came up many times. The V call is TRBV10-3, the J call TRBJ2-3; no clear D gene. Germline loops: CDR1 ENHRY, CDR2 SYGVKD. Deletions cut 3 bases from V and 1 base from J, with 8 bases between. The CDR3 sequence is 14 residues long. The CDR3 protein is CAISDSYRTDTQYF. CDR3 in DNA: TGTGCCATCAGTGACTCCTACCGCACAGATACGCAGTATTTT.

This clonotype was counted many times. CDR3 in DNA: TGTGCCAGCAGACTGACAGGGGCCTACAATGAGCAGTTCTTC. It yields the protein CASRLTGAYNEQFF. The V call is TRBV6-5, the J call TRBJ2-1, with 8 bases lining up with TRBD1. Trimming cost V 6 bases and J 2 bases; bases outside gene matches: 3. This CDR3 spans 14 amino acids. Germline assignment: CDR1 MNHEY and CDR2 SVGAGI.